The T cell receptor (beta chain) under discussion was sequenced for a study of control samples from healthy donors and cancer patients. Using immunoSEQ multiplex PCR, the repertoire was profiled, and TCRdb retains in-frame clones only, with some absent. The sample has about 160,000 clones; over 95% are singletons. The CDR3 length is 13 residues. The V gene's germline CDR1 is KGHSY and CDR2 FQNENV. The V and J ends lost 3 bases and 5 bases respectively, with 8 bases between them. The sample taken for sequencing was blood. This TCR was sampled from a woman between 25 and 40 years old in good health. The chain uses TRBV16 and TRBJ2-1; weak D call: TRBD2 (5 bases). Here the CDR3 DNA reads TGTGCCAGCAGCCATTCGAGGGACAATGAGCAGTTCTTC. Amino acids: CASSHSRDNEQFF.